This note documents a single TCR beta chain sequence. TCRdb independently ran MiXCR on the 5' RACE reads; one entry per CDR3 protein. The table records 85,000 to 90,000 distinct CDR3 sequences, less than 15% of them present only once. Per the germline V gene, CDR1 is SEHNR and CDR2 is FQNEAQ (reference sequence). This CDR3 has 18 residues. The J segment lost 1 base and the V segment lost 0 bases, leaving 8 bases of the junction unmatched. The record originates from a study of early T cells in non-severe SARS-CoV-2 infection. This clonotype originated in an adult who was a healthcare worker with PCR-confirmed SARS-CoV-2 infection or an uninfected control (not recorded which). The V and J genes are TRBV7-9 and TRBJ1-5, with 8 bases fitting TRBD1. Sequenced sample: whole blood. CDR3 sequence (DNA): TGTGCCAGCAGCTTAGCCCCTACAGGGGGGATAAGCAATCAGCCCCAGCATTTT. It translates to CASSLAPTGGISNQPQHF.